A selection of T cell receptor beta chains follows, all from one sample in a study of OX40 agonist ivuxolimab in advanced cancers. Only in-frame clones appear in the TCRdb table, and some are missing; sequencing was by immunoSEQ multiplex PCR. In the table there are just over 90,000 clones, 85% to 95% of which are singletons. The specimen was CD4+ or CD8+ T cells sorted from blood, collected in a trial of the OX40 agonist ivuxolimab. The receptor source for this set is an adult with an advanced solid tumor such as melanoma, head and neck, liver or kidney cancer. CDR3s include the opening cysteine and the closing phenylalanine or tryptophan. The D gene is left open where the match is weak. Clone size is given for some rows only: seen once, a few or many times, or a class if the clone is expanded.

>-|TRBD1|TRBV6-5|TRBJ2-7|13
CASSPNRGYEQYF
TGTGCCAGCAGCCCCAACAGGGGTTACGAGCAGTACTTC
>-|TRBD2|TRBV6-5|TRBJ2-7|13
CASSDRLADEQYF
TGTGCCAGCAGTGACAGACTAGCGGACGAGCAGTACTTC
>-|TRBD2|TRBV7-2|TRBJ2-7|17
CASSLGSVAGDAYEQYF
TGTGCCAGCAGCTTAGGATCAGTAGCGGGGGATGCCTACGAGCAGTACTTC
>once|-|TRBV30|TRBJ2-7|11
CAWSVGNEQYF
TGTGCCTGGAGTGTGGGTAACGAGCAGTACTTC
>-|TRBD2|TRBV9|TRBJ2-1|17
CASSDPSGGGSYNEQFF
TGTGCCAGCAGCGACCCCAGCGGGGGGGGGTCCTACAATGAGCAGTTCTTC
>once|TRBD2|TRBV9|TRBJ2-3|14
CASSSGGPTDTQYF
TGTGCCAGCAGTAGCGGGGGGCCCACAGATACGCAGTATTTT
>-|TRBD2|TRBV9|TRBJ2-2|18
CASSVATSLAGDTGELFF
TGTGCCAGCAGCGTAGCCACCTCTCTAGCGGGAGACACCGGGGAGCTGTTTTTT
>-|TRBD2|TRBV19|TRBJ2-2|15
CASSIWTSGSGELFF
TGTGCCAGTAGTATATGGACTAGCGGCTCCGGGGAGCTGTTTTTT
>-|-|TRBV5-6|TRBJ1-5|15
CASSFFGRGNQPQHF
TGTGCCAGCAGCTTTTTCGGGAGGGGCAATCAGCCCCAGCATTTT
>-|TRBD2|TRBV11-2|TRBJ2-1|16
CASSLDGGAVYNEQFF
TGTGCCAGCAGCTTAGACGGGGGGGCGGTTTACAATGAGCAGTTCTTC
>-|-|TRBV27|TRBJ1-2|14
CASSLTGSGYGYTF
TGTGCCAGCAGTTTAACGGGGTCGGGCTATGGCTATACCTTC
>-|-|TRBV11-2|TRBJ1-2|13
CASSLGGRNGYTF
TGTGCCAGCAGCTTAGGGGGAAGGAATGGCTACACCTTC
>-|-|TRBV4-1|TRBJ2-3|15
CASSTYLSSTDTQYF
TGCGCCAGCAGCACCTACCTGTCGAGCACAGATACGCAGTATTTT
>-|-|TRBV18|TRBJ2-5|13
CASSRGQQETQYF
TGTGCCAGCTCACGCGGACAGCAAGAGACCCAGTACTTC
>few|TRBD2|TRBV7-9|TRBJ2-7|17
CASSSPSSGSGDYEQYF
TGTGCCAGCAGCTCTCCGTCTAGCGGGAGTGGGGACTACGAGCAGTACTTC
>-|TRBD2|TRBV2|TRBJ2-7|15
CASSILAGEGYEQYF
TGTGCCAGCAGTATACTAGCGGGAGAGGGCTACGAGCAGTACTTC
>-|-|TRBV27|TRBJ2-1|17
CASSLSYVTSSYNEQFF
TGTGCCAGCAGTTTATCATATGTAACAAGCTCCTACAATGAGCAGTTCTTC
>-|-|TRBV6-5|TRBJ2-5|15
CASSYSGGGGETQYF
TGTGCCAGCAGTTACTCAGGAGGGGGCGGGGAGACCCAGTACTTC
>-|TRBD2|TRBV15|TRBJ2-1|16
CATSRDPAGGVNEQFF
TGTGCCACCAGCAGAGATCCGGCGGGAGGCGTAAATGAGCAGTTCTTC
>-|-|TRBV29-1|TRBJ2-7|14
CSVEEPGHPYEQYF
TGCAGCGTTGAAGAACCCGGACACCCCTACGAGCAGTACTTC
>once|TRBD2|TRBV7-8|TRBJ2-5|17
CASSLASSGSRQETQYF
TGTGCCAGCAGCTTAGCCTCGAGCGGGAGTCGGCAAGAGACCCAGTACTTC
>-|TRBD1|TRBV28|TRBJ1-5|13
CASRRDRNQPQHF
TGTGCCAGCAGGAGGGACAGAAATCAGCCCCAGCATTTT
>-|TRBD2|TRBV27|TRBJ2-7|16
CASSTLWTSAAYEQYF
TGTGCCAGCAGTACTCTTTGGACTAGCGCGGCCTACGAGCAGTACTTC
>-|TRBD1|TRBV5-1|TRBJ1-2|16
CASRAEMTGSLSGYTF
TGCGCCAGCAGGGCCGAAATGACAGGGAGCCTCAGTGGCTACACCTTC
>-|TRBD2|TRBV29-1|TRBJ2-3|14
CSVDSGGARDTQYF
TGCAGCGTTGATAGCGGGGGGGCCAGGGATACGCAGTATTTT
>-|-|TRBV6-6|TRBJ1-1|15
CASSYSDSPNTEAFF
TGTGCCAGCAGTTACTCGGACAGCCCGAACACTGAAGCTTTCTTT
>-|-|TRBV10-3|TRBJ1-1|15
CAISEATGTNTEAFF
TGTGCCATCAGTGAGGCAACAGGAACGAACACTGAAGCTTTCTTT
>-|-|TRBV29-1|TRBJ1-3|14
CSASSGRSGNTIYF
TGCAGCGCCTCCTCAGGCCGCTCTGGAAACACCATATATTTT
>once|-|TRBV25-1|TRBJ1-2|13
CASSTPQNYGYTF
TGTGCCAGCAGTACACCTCAGAACTATGGCTACACCTTC
>-|-|TRBV30|TRBJ1-2|12
CASQEGAYGYTF
TGTGCCTCGCAGGAGGGAGCGTATGGCTACACCTTC
>few|-|TRBV20-1|TRBJ1-2|11
CSASDNYGYTF
TGCAGTGCTAGTGATAACTATGGCTACACCTTC
>-|-|TRBV6-6|TRBJ1-2|12
CASSPDSYGYTF
TGTGCCAGCAGTCCAGACAGCTATGGCTACACCTTC
>-|TRBD1|TRBV29-1|TRBJ2-7|15
CSVEEGQDRAYEQYF
TGCAGCGTTGAAGAGGGACAGGATCGAGCCTACGAGCAGTACTTC
>-|TRBD2|TRBV19|TRBJ2-7|13
CASSNAGGSEQYF
TGTGCCAGTAGTAATGCGGGGGGCTCCGAGCAGTACTTC
>-|-|TRBV27|TRBJ2-1|15
CASHPGDYSYNEQFF
TGTGCCAGCCATCCGGGAGACTACTCCTACAATGAGCAGTTCTTC
>few|-|TRBV7-6|TRBJ2-7|14
CASSLDAAGYEQYF
TGTGCCAGCAGTCTCGACGCGGCGGGCTACGAGCAGTACTTC
>-|-|TRBV30|TRBJ1-5|15
CAWSGGEVSNQPQHF
TGTGCCTGGAGTGGAGGGGAAGTAAGCAATCAGCCCCAGCATTTT
>-|TRBD1|TRBV5-6|TRBJ2-7|12
CASSWTGDEQYF
TGTGCCAGCAGCTGGACAGGGGACGAGCAGTACTTC
>-|-|TRBV11-2|TRBJ2-7|13
CASSLAGLYEQYF
TGTGCCAGCAGCTTAGCGGGACTTTACGAGCAGTACTTC
>-|TRBD1|TRBV7-6|TRBJ2-3|16
CASSSIDRGGTDTQYF
TGTGCCAGCAGCTCAATTGACAGGGGAGGAACAGATACGCAGTATTTT
>-|TRBD2|TRBV5-1|TRBJ2-1|18
CASSFDGVWGLASNEQFF
TGCGCCAGCAGCTTTGACGGAGTCTGGGGACTAGCTTCCAATGAGCAGTTCTTC
>-|-|TRBV28|TRBJ1-2|13
CASSESGLGSYTF
TGTGCCAGCAGTGAATCAGGGCTCGGGAGCTACACCTTC
>-|-|TRBV12-5|TRBJ2-1|17
CASGLNLQAEIYNEQFF
TGTGCTAGTGGTTTGAACCTCCAAGCGGAGATCTACAATGAGCAGTTCTTC
>-|-|TRBV30|TRBJ2-1|14
CAWAWDGGHNEQFF
TGTGCCTGGGCGTGGGACGGTGGGCACAATGAGCAGTTCTTC
>-|-|TRBV6-5|TRBJ1-1|13
CASSHKVNTEAFF
TGTGCCAGCAGTCACAAGGTGAACACTGAAGCTTTCTTT
>-|TRBD1|TRBV6-1|TRBJ2-7|13
CASDQGAPYEQYF
TGTGCCAGTGACCAGGGGGCTCCCTACGAGCAGTACTTC
>-|-|TRBV15|TRBJ2-3|13
CATSGVALYTQYF
TGTGCCACCAGCGGGGTGGCTCTATATACGCAGTATTTT
>-|-|TRBV27|TRBJ1-5|14
CASRYSLGDQPQHF
TGTGCCAGCCGTTACTCTCTAGGGGATCAGCCCCAGCATTTT